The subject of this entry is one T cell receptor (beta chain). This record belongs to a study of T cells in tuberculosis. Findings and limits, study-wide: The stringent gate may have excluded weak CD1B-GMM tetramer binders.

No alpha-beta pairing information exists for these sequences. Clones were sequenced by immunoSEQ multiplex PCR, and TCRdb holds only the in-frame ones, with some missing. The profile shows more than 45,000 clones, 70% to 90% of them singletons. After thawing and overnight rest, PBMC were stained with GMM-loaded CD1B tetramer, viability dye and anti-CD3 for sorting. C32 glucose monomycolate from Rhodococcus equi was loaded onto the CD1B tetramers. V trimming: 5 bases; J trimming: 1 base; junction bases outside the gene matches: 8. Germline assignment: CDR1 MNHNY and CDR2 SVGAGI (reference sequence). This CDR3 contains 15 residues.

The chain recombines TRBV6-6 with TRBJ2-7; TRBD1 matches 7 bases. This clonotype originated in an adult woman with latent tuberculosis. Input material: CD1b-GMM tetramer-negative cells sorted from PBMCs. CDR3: CASSEPGQRSYEQYF. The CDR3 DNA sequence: TGTGCCAGCAGTGAGCCGGGACAGCGGTCCTACGAGCAGTACTTC.